This T cell receptor (beta chain) was sequenced in a study of T-cell reconstitution after alpha-beta-depleted transplantation in children. V shed 0 bases and J shed 7 bases, with 9 bases lying between them. From germline, CDR1 is MNHEY and CDR2 SMNVEV (reference sequence). The CDR3 is 13 residues long. To note about this clonotype: Its antigen is as yet unknown.

Preparation of the TCRbeta library was carried out with unique molecular identifiers. Each CDR3 protein gets one entry after TCRdb re-called the PCR reads with MiXCR. The table lists 800,000 to 1,000,000 distinct CDR3 sequences, roughly 29% of them singletons. Study-wide findings and caveats: Two months or so post-transplant, alpha-beta T cells reportedly derived from several hundred expanded graft clones. The study traced high day-60 TCRbeta diversity in some patients to surviving recipient T cells and thymic progenitors. At the one-year point after transplant, T-cell counts and TCRbeta diversity were found to come mostly from T cells that had been newly produced.

Material: PBMCs, mostly from graft donor cells, obtained 360 days after TCRalphabeta/CD19-depleted stem cell transplant. V is TRBV27 and J is TRBJ1-2, with no clear D. The clonotype was recovered from a boy under two years old who had a stem cell transplant for SCID, so the T cells may come from the graft donor. The CDR3 reads CASSLSPGGGYTF. As DNA, the CDR3 is TGTGCCAGCAGTTTATCGCCGGGAGGTGGCTACACCTTC.